Below are 8 T cell receptor beta chains sequenced from a single sample in a study of CD8 T cells in Susac syndrome. After extraction with the RNeasy kit, roughly 0.45 to 1 ug of the RNA was reverse transcribed using random hexamers. TCRdb reprocessed the immunoSEQ multiplex PCR reads with MiXCR, giving one entry per CDR3 protein. The profile shows around 170,000 distinct CDR3 sequences, approximately 95% of them singletons. The sample taken for sequencing was CD8+ T cells from PBMCs. These TCRs come from a human donor with multiple sclerosis.

V gene TRBV27 combines with J gene TRBJ2-7; D gene unclear. Germline CDR1 and CDR2: MNHEY and SMNVEV (reference sequence). This CDR3 contains 13 residues. Trimming took 5 bases from V and 6 from J, leaving 14 bases between them. This CDR3 reads CASSLAVGREQYF. CDR3 DNA: TGTGCCAGCAGTCTCGCGGTGGGTCGCGAGCAGTACTTC.

The V call is TRBV27, the J call TRBJ1-2; 7 bases agree with TRBD1. CDR3 length: 14 residues. V gave up 4 bases and J gave up 7 bases; unmatched junction bases: 9. Germline CDR1 MNHEY, CDR2 SMNVEV (reference sequence). In DNA form, the CDR3 reads TGTGCCAGCAGTTCGCTAACCGGGACAGCTGGCTACACCTTC. Its protein is CASSSLTGTAGYTF.

The V gene is TRBV14, the J gene TRBJ2-3, with D possibly matching TRBD2 (6 bases). This CDR3 comprises 12 residues. Germline V lookup: CDR1 SGHDN, CDR2 FVKESK. V shed 5 bases and J shed 6 bases, with 9 bases lying between them. CDR3 protein: CASSWEADTQYF. The CDR3 region has the DNA TGTGCCAGCAGCTGGGAGGCCGATACGCAGTATTTT.

In this sample, this clonotype turned up once. This chain links TRBV10-3 with TRBJ2-1; TRBD1 aligns across 7 bases. This CDR3 has 14 residues. The germline CDR1 and CDR2 sequences are ENHRY and SYGVKD. V shed 2 bases, J shed 7 bases, and the junction held 5 bases outside the gene matches. CDR3 in amino acids: CAISEKGDSNEQFF. In DNA, the CDR3 is TGTGCCATCAGTGAGAAGGGGGACAGTAATGAGCAGTTCTTC.

The rearrangement links TRBV12-3 or TRBV12-4 to TRBJ2-5; D uncertain. Trimming took 3 bases from V and 1 from J, leaving 6 bases between them. CDR3 length: 13 residues. DNA for the CDR3: TGTGCCAGCAGTTTTAATGGCCAAGAGACCCAGTACTTC. It is translated as CASSFNGQETQYF.

The chain joins TRBV15 to TRBJ1-2, with D maybe TRBD1 (5 bases). There are 17 residues in the CDR3. The germline V gene has CDR1 LNHNV and CDR2 YYDKDF (reference sequence). Trimming removed 0 bases from V and 8 bases from J, with 22 bases in between. The CDR3 protein is CATSRDLPLWGGTGYTF. The CDR3 DNA sequence: TGTGCCACCAGCAGAGATCTTCCACTCTGGGGGGGTACAGGCTACACCTTC.

This chain joins TRBV20-1 and TRBJ2-7, with D possibly being TRBD2 (6 bases). The CDR3 sequence is 13 residues long. The V and J ends lost 5 bases and 4 bases respectively, with 15 bases between them. The germline V gene encodes CDR1 DFQATT and CDR2 SNEGSKA (reference sequence). The CDR3: CSAFSTGEYEQYF. As DNA, the CDR3 is TGCAGTGCTTTTTCAACGGGGGAGTACGAGCAGTACTTC.

The CDR3 spells CASSLFDGADTQYF. CDR3 bases: TGTGCCAGCAGCTTATTTGACGGGGCAGATACGCAGTATTTT. The J gene is TRBJ2-3, the V gene TRBV13; perhaps TRBD2 as D (5 bases). The CDR3 extends over 14 amino acids. Trimming took 2 bases from V and 4 from J, leaving 10 bases between them. Germline CDR1 is PRHDT and CDR2 is FYEKMQ (reference sequence). Looking up the rest from reference TRBV13 and TRBJ2-3 gives the full variable domain: AAGVIQSPRHLIKEKRETATLKCYPIPRHDTVYWYQQGPGQDPQFLISFYEKMQSDKGSIPDRFSAQQFSDYHSELNMSSLELGDSALYFCASSLFDGADTQYFGPGTRLTVL.